This T cell receptor (beta chain) was retrieved from a study of Graves' ophthalmopathy and Graves' hyperthyroidism. Amplification targeted the TCR beta CDR3 regions, with RNA transcripts as the source material. RT-PCR was first run with HTBI primers, then multiplex PCR in a second round. One entry per CDR3 protein, called by TCRdb with MiXCR from the multiplex PCR reads. The sample yields hundreds of thousands of distinct CDR3 sequences, around 21% seen once. Ten or more counts support this clonotype. The germline gives CDR1 MDHEN, CDR2 SYDVKM. The length of the CDR3 is 11 residues. V dropped 6 bases and J dropped 6 bases, with 8 bases sitting between them.

The genes are TRBV28 and TRBJ2-5, with unresolved D. Sequencing was done on a sample of peripheral blood. This receptor was identified in a woman under 30 with stable Graves' hyperthyroidism. CDR3 sequence (DNA): TGTGCCAGCAGCGCCTGGAAGACCCAGTACTTC. This gives the protein CASSAWKTQYF.